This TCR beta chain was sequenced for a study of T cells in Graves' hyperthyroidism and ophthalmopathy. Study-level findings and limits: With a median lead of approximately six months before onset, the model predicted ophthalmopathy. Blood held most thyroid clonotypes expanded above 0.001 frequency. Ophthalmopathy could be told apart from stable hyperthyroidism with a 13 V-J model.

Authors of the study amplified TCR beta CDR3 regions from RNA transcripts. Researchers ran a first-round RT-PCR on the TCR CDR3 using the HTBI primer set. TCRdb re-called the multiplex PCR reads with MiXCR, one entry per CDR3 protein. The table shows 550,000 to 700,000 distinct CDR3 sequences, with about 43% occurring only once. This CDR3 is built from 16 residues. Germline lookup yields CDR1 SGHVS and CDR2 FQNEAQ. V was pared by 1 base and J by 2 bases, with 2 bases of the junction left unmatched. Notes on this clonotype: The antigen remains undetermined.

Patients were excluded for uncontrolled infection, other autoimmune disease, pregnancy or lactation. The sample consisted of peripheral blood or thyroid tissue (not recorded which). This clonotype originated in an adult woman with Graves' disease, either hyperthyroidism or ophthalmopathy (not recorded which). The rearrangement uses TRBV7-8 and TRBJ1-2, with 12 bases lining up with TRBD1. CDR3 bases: TGTGCCAGCAGCTTAGGGGGACAGGGGGCGAACTATGGCTACACCTTC. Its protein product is CASSLGGQGANYGYTF.